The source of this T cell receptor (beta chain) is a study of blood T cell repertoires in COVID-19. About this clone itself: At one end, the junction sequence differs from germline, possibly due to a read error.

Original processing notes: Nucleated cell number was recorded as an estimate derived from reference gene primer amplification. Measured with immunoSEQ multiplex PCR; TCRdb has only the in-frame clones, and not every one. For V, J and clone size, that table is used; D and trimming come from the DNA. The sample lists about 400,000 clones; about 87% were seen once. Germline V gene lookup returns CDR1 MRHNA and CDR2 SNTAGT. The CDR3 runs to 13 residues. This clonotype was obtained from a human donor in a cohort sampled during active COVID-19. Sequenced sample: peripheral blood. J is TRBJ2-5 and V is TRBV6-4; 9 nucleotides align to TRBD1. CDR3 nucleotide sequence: TGTGCCAGCAGTGACCTGAAGGGACAGGGTGAGCACTTC. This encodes CASSDLKGQGEHF.